The 26 T cell receptor beta chains presented below share a single source sample, sequenced in a study of post-analysis software for immune sequencing data. Notes on the study in general: In patients, TRBV5-6, TRBV5-1 and TRBV20-1 belonged to roughly 5 TRBV segments found more frequently than in controls.

Sequencing libraries made from TCR beta cDNA carried unique molecular identifiers. TCRdb fed the PCR reads into MiXCR, producing one record per CDR3 protein. The sample has roughly 600,000 distinct CDR3 sequences, 44% seen once. These receptors have no known antigen. The sample taken for sequencing was blood. These receptors came from a girl aged 10 to 17 with multiple sclerosis.

This clonotype was counted only a few times. The genes are TRBV4-1 and TRBJ2-7, with 9 positions matching TRBD1. The CDR3 contains 15 residues. In germline, CDR1 is MGHRA, CDR2 YSYEKL. The V and J ends lost 2 bases and 2 bases, in that order; junction bases with no gene match: 4. CDR3 nucleotide sequence: TGCGCCAGCAGCCAATCGAACAGGGGGCCCTACGAGCAGTACTTC. It specifies CASSQSNRGPYEQYF.

This clonotype was counted only a few times. This chain uses TRBV12-3 or TRBV12-4 with TRBJ1-5; 9 nucleotides align to TRBD1. The CDR3 length is 15 residues. J was trimmed by 6 bases and V by 8 bases; bases with no gene match: 11. In nucleotides, the CDR3 is TGTGCCAGCCGACTAGGGGACAGGGAGGGTCAGCCCCAGCATTTT. Translated, it gives CASRLGDREGQPQHF.

The V and J genes are TRBV6-1 and TRBJ1-4, with 10 positions matching TRBD1. Germline CDR1 is MNHNS and CDR2 is SASEGT. CDR3 length: 12 amino acids. After removal of 8 bases from V and 8 bases from J, the junction contained 2 bases not matched to a gene. CDR3 sequence (DNA): TGTGCCAGCGACAGGGGGCAGGAAAAACTGTTTTTT. It encodes CASDRGQEKLFF.

In its sample, this clonotype was seen a few times. The rearrangement uses TRBV12-3 or TRBV12-4 and TRBJ2-3; 9 positions match TRBD2. This CDR3 region has 13 residues. With V trimmed by 6 bases and J by 7 bases, 5 bases remained unmatched. The chain's CDR3 is CASRGGGGNTQYF. The CDR3 coding sequence is TGTGCCAGCAGGGGCGGGGGGGGCAATACGCAGTATTTT.

This sequence joins TRBV4-1 and TRBJ2-5, with D perhaps given as TRBD1 or TRBD2 (6 bases each). V lost 1 base, J lost 0 bases, and 12 bases lay in between. Germline CDR1 and CDR2: MGHRA and YSYEKL. This CDR3 contains 16 residues. The chain's CDR3 is CASSQVPGAYQETQYF. The DNA for the CDR3 is TGCGCCAGCAGCCAAGTCCCGGGGGCGTACCAAGAGACCCAGTACTTC.

This rearrangement joins TRBV18 to TRBJ2-1; D might be TRBD2 (6 bases). With 2 bases removed from V and 8 bases from J, the gap between germline ends came to 22 bases. Germline CDR1 and CDR2: KGHSH and LQKENI. The CDR3 is 17 amino acids. CDR3: CASSPGGLPLEFDEQFF. The CDR3 DNA follows: TGTGCCAGCTCACCAGGAGGGCTTCCCTTAGAATTCGATGAGCAGTTCTTC.

The CDR3 bases are TGTGCCATCAGCCGACAGGGTGGTTCCTATAATTCACCCCTCCACTTT. Encoded protein: CAISRQGGSYNSPLHF. The chain has TRBV10-3 and TRBJ1-6, with 7 positions matching TRBD1. Germline V gene sequence: CDR1 ENHRY, CDR2 SYGVKD. V shed 6 bases and J 1 base; nucleotides not matched to a gene: 6. The CDR3 length is 16 residues.

This clonotype came up a few times. The gene calls are TRBV12-3 or TRBV12-4 and TRBJ2-4; 7 positions agree with TRBD2. The end of the DNA aligns better with TRBJ2-5, so the J call may be wrong. This CDR3 has 16 residues. The CDR3 region is CASSSPGGTGVETQYF. CDR3 nucleotide sequence: TGTGCCAGCAGTTCGCCGGGAGGAACCGGGGTCGAGACCCAGTACTTC.

The rearrangement links TRBV27 to TRBJ1-5; maybe TRBD1 (5 bases). In germline, CDR1 is MNHEY, CDR2 SMNVEV (reference sequence). This CDR3 spans 15 amino acids. V was cut by 2 bases and J by 5 bases, with 13 bases left in between. CDR3 loop: CASSLRPGGDQPQHF. As DNA, the CDR3 is TGTGCCAGCAGTTTAAGACCTGGAGGGGATCAGCCCCAGCATTTT.

This chain links TRBV20-1 with TRBJ2-1; 8 bases line up with TRBD2. CDR1 is DFQATT, CDR2 SNEGSKA, per germline (reference sequence). The CDR3 is 16 amino acids. J gave up 3 bases and V 3 bases, and 10 bases lay outside the gene matches. The CDR3 sequence: CSAREAGSGGYNEQFF. DNA of the CDR3: TGCAGTGCTAGGGAGGCGGGGAGCGGGGGCTACAATGAGCAGTTCTTC.

The rearrangement uses TRBV7-9 and TRBJ2-6; TRBD1 might be the D (8 bases). Trimming removed 8 bases from V and 2 bases from J, with 19 bases in between. The CDR3 has 17 amino acids. Germline-derived CDR1 and CDR2 are SEHNR and FQNEAQ (reference sequence). This CDR3 reads CASYRTGRGAGANVLTF. The CDR3 nucleotides are TGTGCCAGCTACCGGACAGGGAGGGGAGCTGGGGCCAACGTCCTGACTTTC.

The chain uses TRBV20-1 and TRBJ1-1; TRBD1 might be the D (6 bases). V shed 3 bases and J shed 3 bases, with 11 bases lying between them. CDR3 length equals 13 residues. CDR1 and CDR2 from the germline V gene are DFQATT and SNEGSKA (reference sequence). This chain's CDR3 is CSASTGRDTEAFF. The CDR3 DNA sequence: TGCAGTGCTAGTACAGGGAGGGACACTGAAGCTTTCTTT.

A few counts support this clonotype. This chain links TRBV12-3 or TRBV12-4 with TRBJ1-5; 8 bases are shared with TRBD1. The CDR3 totals 13 residues. V lost 7 bases and J lost 7; bases outside the gene matches: 6. CDR3 sequence: CASTWTGRQPQHF. Written as DNA, the CDR3 is TGTGCCAGCACCTGGACAGGGCGCCAGCCCCAGCATTTT.

As DNA, the CDR3 is TGTGCCAGCTCACGAACGGCTCTGCGGCTCAGGTACCAAGAGACCCAGTACTTC. It encodes CASSRTALRLRYQETQYF. J is TRBJ2-5 and V is TRBV18; D unclear. The germline gives CDR1 KGHSH, CDR2 LQKENI. This CDR3 has 18 amino acids. Trimming removed 4 bases from V and 0 bases from J, with 21 bases in between.

Remarks on this clonotype: The CDR3 carries no conserved terminal phenylalanine or tryptophan, so it likely arises from a read error. The chain recombines TRBV15 with TRBJ2-5; 8 bases are a match to TRBD2. The J call is doubtful: the DNA matches TRBJ2-7 better. The CDR3 consists of 13 residues. Per germline, CDR1 LNHNV and CDR2 YYDKDF (reference sequence). The CDR3, as DNA: TGTGCCACCAGCAGGGGACTAGACTACGAGCAGTACTGC. Translated, it gives CATSRGLDYEQYC.

This clonotype has more than one count but fewer than ten. CDR3 nucleotide sequence: TGTGCCAGCAGTTTTCAGAGCGGGAGGGCCACCAGATACGAGCAGTACTTC. Protein sequence: CASSFQSGRATRYEQYF. The chain employs TRBV6-6 and TRBJ2-7, with TRBD2 identical over 10 bases. Germline V gene sequence: CDR1 MNHNY, CDR2 SVGAGI (reference sequence). V shed 4 bases, J shed 4 bases, and the junction held 13 bases outside the gene matches. This CDR3 has 17 amino acids.

The J gene is TRBJ1-5, the V gene TRBV5-8; the D is unclear. This CDR3 has 13 residues. The V gene lost 2 bases and the J gene lost 7 bases, with 10 bases spanning the gap. Germline assignment: CDR1 SGHTS and CDR2 YDEGEE. The CDR3 loop is CASSFLEGQPQHF. CDR3 bases: TGTGCCAGCAGCTTCTTGGAAGGACAGCCCCAGCATTTT.

Regarding this clonotype: A read error may produce the germline difference seen at one junction end. For the CDR3, the DNA is TGTGCCATCAGGCCACCGTTCACAGATATGCAGTATTTT. Its translation: CAIRPPFTDMQYF. V is TRBV12-3 or TRBV12-4 and J is TRBJ2-3; D unresolved. The CDR3 extends over 13 amino acids.

This chain uses TRBV12-3 or TRBV12-4 with TRBJ1-5; D may be TRBD1 (5 bases). This CDR3 comprises 13 residues. V was pared by 5 bases and J by 7 bases, with 12 bases between. The CDR3 spells CASSHDSRQPQHF. CDR3 bases: TGTGCCAGCAGTCATGACAGCCGGCAGCCCCAGCATTTT.

This clonotype has only a few counts. The V and J genes are TRBV6-1 and TRBJ1-2; 9 nucleotides match TRBD1. Germline loops: CDR1 MNHNS, CDR2 SASEGT. CDR3 length: 14 amino acids. V lost 7 bases, J lost 4 bases, and 7 bases stayed unmatched. This CDR3 is CASTQGQGAYGYTF. As DNA, the CDR3 is TGTGCCAGCACCCAGGGACAGGGTGCCTATGGCTACACCTTC.

This clonotype was seen a few times. The chain couples TRBV9 to TRBJ2-1; 8 bases map to TRBD2. CDR1 SGDLS and CDR2 YYNGEE come from the germline V gene. V gave up 3 bases and J gave up 5 bases; unmatched junction bases: 7. This CDR3 is built from 15 residues. The CDR3 loop is CASSAGGTRHNEQFF. The CDR3 DNA reads as TGTGCCAGCAGCGCGGGGGGGACTAGACACAATGAGCAGTTCTTC.

V gene TRBV5-1 combines with J gene TRBJ2-7, with D tentatively TRBD1 or TRBD2 (5 bases each). Per germline, CDR1 SGHRS and CDR2 YFSETQ. With 6 bases removed from V and 7 bases from J, the gap between germline ends came to 20 bases. There are 14 residues in the CDR3. The CDR3 DNA reads TGCGCCAGCAAAGGGACGGGGTCGCGGAGGGAGCAGTACTTC. Encoded protein: CASKGTGSRREQYF. Combining the CDR3 with reference TRBV5-1 and TRBJ2-7 gives the whole variable domain KAGVTQTPRYLIKTRGQQVTLSCSPISGHRSVSWYQQTPGQGLQFLFEYFSETQRNKGNFPGRFSGRQFSNSRSEMNVSTLELGDSALYLCASKGTGSRREQYFGPGTRLTVT.

The sample holds a few counts of this clonotype. The chain couples TRBV7-2 to TRBJ2-7; 7 bases agree with TRBD1. V shed 5 bases, J shed 6 bases, and the junction held 13 bases outside the gene matches. This CDR3 has 15 residues. CDR1 SGHTA and CDR2 FQGNSA come from the germline V gene. CDR3 protein: CASSLGGLLRAEQYF. The CDR3 DNA reads TGTGCCAGCAGCCTAGGGGGCTTATTGCGAGCCGAGCAGTACTTC.

The gene calls are TRBV7-3 and TRBJ2-3, with 9 bases aligning to TRBD2. The germline CDR1 and CDR2 sequences are SGHTA and FQGTGA. The CDR3 has 16 residues. The trim removed 1 base at V and 4 bases at J, leaving 6 bases unmatched. CDR3 sequence: CASSLSSSGNADTQYF. CDR3 nucleotides: TGTGCCAGCAGCTTAAGTTCTAGCGGGAACGCAGATACGCAGTATTTT.

This clonotype has a single count. The rearrangement uses TRBV3-1 and TRBJ2-1; D not certain. Between the trimmed V and J ends, which lost 5 bases and 8 bases, there was a span of 16 bases. From germline, CDR1 is LGHDT and CDR2 YNNKEL (reference sequence). The CDR3 covers 14 residues. Written as DNA, the CDR3 is TGTGCCAGCAGCTCAAGGACCGAAAGGGATGAGCAGTTCTTC. Protein sequence: CASSSRTERDEQFF.

In this sample, this clonotype turned up a few times. V gene TRBV7-3 combines with J gene TRBJ2-3, with a weak D call TRBD2 (6 bases). Germline V gene data show CDR1 as SGHTA and CDR2 as FQGTGA. The ends were cut back, 5 bases at V and 0 bases at J, with 15 bases in the middle. CDR3 length equals 16 residues. The CDR3 DNA follows: TGTGCCAGCAGCCCCACCAGCGGGTATAGCACAGATACGCAGTATTTT. Amino acid sequence: CASSPTSGYSTDTQYF.